Each of the 18 T cell receptor beta chains below was sequenced from the same sample in a study of cytomegalovirus exposure and HLA in healthy donors. Sequencing used immunoSEQ multiplex PCR; TCRdb keeps in-frame clones, though not all of them. The sample records over 150,000 clones, around 88% being singletons. Source material: PBMCs. The source is a woman in her late teens or twenties in good health and CMV-seronegative.

The V gene is TRBV19, the J gene TRBJ2-5; 8 nucleotides agree with TRBD1. Germline V lookup: CDR1 LNHDA, CDR2 SQIVND (reference sequence). The CDR3 contains 14 residues. V shed 2 bases and J 3 bases; nucleotides not matched to a gene: 2. The CDR3 DNA reads TGTGCCAGTAGTATACAGGGGGCTAAAGAGACCCAGTACTTC. The encoded protein is CASSIQGAKETQYF.

This clone was found a few times. The chain's CDR3 is CASSLVARETQYF. The DNA for the CDR3 is TGCGCCAGCAGCTTGGTCGCGAGGGAGACCCAGTACTTC. The chain recombines TRBV5-1 with TRBJ2-5; D unresolved. The germline V gene encodes CDR1 SGHRS and CDR2 YFSETQ. The CDR3 consists of 13 residues. With 0 bases removed from V and 5 bases from J, the gap between germline ends came to 8 bases.

The gene calls are TRBV9 and TRBJ1-2; D ambiguous. CDR1 is SGDLS, CDR2 YYNGEE, per germline. The CDR3 sequence is 11 residues long. Trimming pared 6 bases from V and 0 bases from J, leaving 3 bases between. CDR3 amino acids: CASNTNYGYTF. The CDR3 DNA is TGTGCCAGCAATACTAACTATGGCTACACCTTC.

The chain is built from TRBV29-1 and TRBJ2-5; 12 bases are shared with TRBD2. CDR1 and CDR2 from the germline V gene are SQVTM and ANQGSEA. The CDR3 contains 14 residues. Trimming cost V 5 bases and J 11 bases; bases outside gene matches: 12. The CDR3: CSVRLAGGRREQYF. The CDR3 nucleotides read TGCAGCGTTCGCCTAGCGGGGGGGAGACGGGAGCAGTACTTC.

The chain has TRBV19 and TRBJ2-3; 9 nucleotides match TRBD2. V shed 1 base, J shed 3 bases, and the junction held 2 bases outside the gene matches. Germline V gene lookup returns CDR1 LNHDA and CDR2 SQIVND (reference sequence). The CDR3 loop spans 15 amino acids. CDR3 loop: CASSIVRGGTDTQYF. CDR3 in DNA: TGTGCCAGTAGTATAGTGCGGGGGGGGACAGATACGCAGTATTTT.

This clone showed up just a few times. The CDR3 DNA reads TGTGCCAGCACTGATGGCTACACCTTC. It translates to CASTDGYTF. The chain uses TRBV7-9 and TRBJ1-2; D not resolved. From germline, CDR1 is SEHNR and CDR2 FQNEAQ (reference sequence). The CDR3 loop spans 9 amino acids. V was clipped by 7 bases and J by 6 bases, with 3 bases between them.

This clone was picked up a small number of times. The V and J genes are TRBV27 and TRBJ1-1; no reliable D call. Germline CDR1 and CDR2: MNHEY and SMNVEV (reference sequence). There are 13 residues in the CDR3. V was trimmed by 2 bases and J by 0 bases, leaving 4 bases between them. The CDR3 DNA follows: TGTGCCAGCAGTTTAACTGTGAACACTGAAGCTTTCTTT. Its translation: CASSLTVNTEAFF.

The chain combines TRBV5-6 with TRBJ2-2; D possibly corresponds to TRBD1 (7 bases). Trimming left V 4 bases short and J 3 bases short, with 16 bases between. Germline V gives CDR1 SGHDT, CDR2 YYEEEE. This CDR3 comprises 16 residues. The CDR3 sequence: CASSPAGGLYTGELFF. The CDR3, as DNA: TGTGCCAGCAGCCCCGCAGGGGGGCTTTACACCGGGGAGCTGTTTTTT.

The V gene is TRBV19, the J gene TRBJ1-5, with D tentatively TRBD1 (6 bases). The CDR3 extends over 12 amino acids. The germline V gene has CDR1 LNHDA and CDR2 SQIVND (reference sequence). Trimming removed 6 bases at V and 7 bases at J, with 10 bases between. CDR3 region: CASRRGGQPQHF. The CDR3 DNA is TGTGCCAGTAGAAGGGGGGGGCAGCCCCAGCATTTT.

This chain connects TRBV2 to TRBJ2-7, with D possibly being TRBD2 (6 bases). The CDR3 length is 15 residues. V was shortened by 6 bases and J by 4 bases, with 19 bases between the two germline ends. The V gene's germline CDR1 is SNHLY and CDR2 FYNNEI. The CDR3 DNA is TGTGCCAGCAGCCTTCTGCGGGGATCGGGATACGAGCAGTACTTC. Protein product: CASSLLRGSGYEQYF.

The chain employs TRBV7-9 and TRBJ2-5; D is undetermined. Trimming shortened V by 5 bases and J by 3 bases, and 7 bases separated the two germline ends. This CDR3 comprises 12 residues. Germline CDR1 SEHNR, CDR2 FQNEAQ (reference sequence). The CDR3, as DNA: TGTGCCAGCAGCCCTGTAGAAGAGACCCAGTACTTC. Amino acid sequence: CASSPVEETQYF.

This clone was counted only a few times. The genes are TRBV2 and TRBJ2-3, with 11 positions matching TRBD2. Trimming removed 8 bases from V and 4 bases from J; junction bases left unmatched: 5. The germline V gene has CDR1 SNHLY and CDR2 FYNNEI. CDR3 length equals 14 residues. CDR3: CASLAGGRADTQYF. The CDR3 nucleotides read TGTGCCAGCTTAGCGGGGGGGCGGGCAGATACGCAGTATTTT.

V is TRBV5-1 and J is TRBJ1-1, with D maybe TRBD1 (6 bases). The CDR3 spans 17 residues. Between the trimmed V and J ends, which lost 0 bases and 3 bases, there was a span of 18 bases. Germline assignment: CDR1 SGHRS and CDR2 YFSETQ. CDR3 DNA sequence: TGCGCCAGCAGCTTGGGAGGGAGGGGGGTCCCAGACACTGAAGCTTTCTTT. It yields the protein CASSLGGRGVPDTEAFF.

V usage is TRBV5-1 and J usage is TRBJ2-7, with 9 bases identical to TRBD2. The CDR3 runs to 14 residues. V lost 3 bases to trimming and J lost 0 bases; unmatched junction nucleotides: 1. Germline CDR1 reads SGHRS; CDR2 reads YFSETQ. CDR3 loop: CASSSSGDSYEQYF. The CDR3 DNA reads TGCGCCAGCAGCTCTAGCGGGGACTCCTACGAGCAGTACTTC. Based on the CDR3 plus reference TRBV5-1 and TRBJ2-7, the full variable domain is KAGVTQTPRYLIKTRGQQVTLSCSPISGHRSVSWYQQTPGQGLQFLFEYFSETQRNKGNFPGRFSGRQFSNSRSEMNVSTLELGDSALYLCASSSSGDSYEQYFGPGTRLTVT.

This chain joins TRBV12-5 and TRBJ1-1; D not certain. V was shortened by 0 bases and J by 1 base, with 18 bases between the two germline ends. This CDR3 comprises 18 residues. Germline CDR1 reads LGHNT; CDR2 reads FRNRAP. CDR3 sequence (DNA): TGTGCTAGTGGTTTGGTACGGGTGTCCGAGAGCCGGAACACTGAAGCTTTCTTT. This gives the protein CASGLVRVSESRNTEAFF. Supplemented by reference TRBV12-5 and TRBJ1-1, the full variable domain reads DARVTQTPRHKVTEMGQEVTMRCQPILGHNTVFWYRQTMMQGLELLAYFRNRAPLDDSGMPKDRFSAEMPDATLATLKIQPSEPRDSAVYFCASGLVRVSESRNTEAFFGQGTRLTVV.

The CDR3: CASSDTGGYGYTF. The CDR3 DNA reads TGTGCCAGCAGTGACACAGGGGGCTATGGCTACACCTTC. This chain links TRBV6-4 with TRBJ1-2, with TRBD1 identical over 8 bases. The CDR3 length is 13 residues. CDR1 MRHNA and CDR2 SNTAGT come from the germline V gene. The V and J ends lost 2 bases and 4 bases, in that order; junction bases with no gene match: 0.

The chain is built from TRBV7-9 and TRBJ2-7; 11 bases align to TRBD1. Germline lookup yields CDR1 SEHNR and CDR2 FQNEAQ (reference sequence). V lost 4 bases, J lost 5 bases, and 7 bases stayed unmatched. This CDR3 comprises 15 residues. CDR3 DNA: TGTGCCAGCAGCTCTCCGGGACAGGGGGACAACGAGCAGTACTTC. Translated, it gives CASSSPGQGDNEQYF.

This chain links TRBV27 with TRBJ1-1; TRBD1 matches at 8 bases. The ends lost 3 bases at V and 5 bases at J; junction bases unmatched: 5. There are 14 residues in the CDR3. The germline V gene encodes CDR1 MNHEY and CDR2 SMNVEV (reference sequence). CDR3 residues: CASSFRGRGTEAFF. CDR3 sequence (DNA): TGTGCCAGCAGTTTCAGGGGGCGCGGGACTGAAGCTTTCTTT.